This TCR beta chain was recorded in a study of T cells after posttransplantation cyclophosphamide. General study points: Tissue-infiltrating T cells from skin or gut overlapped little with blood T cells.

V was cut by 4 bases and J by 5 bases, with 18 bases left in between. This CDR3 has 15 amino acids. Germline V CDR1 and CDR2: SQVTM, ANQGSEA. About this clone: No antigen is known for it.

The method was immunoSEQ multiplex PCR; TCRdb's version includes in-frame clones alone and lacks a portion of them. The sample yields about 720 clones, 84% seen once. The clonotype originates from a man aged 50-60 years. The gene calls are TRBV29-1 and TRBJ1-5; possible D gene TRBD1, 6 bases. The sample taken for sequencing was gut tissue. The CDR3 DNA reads TGCAGCGTTGCGATTGGCCGGGACATAGATCAGCCCCAGCATTTT. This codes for CSVAIGRDIDQPQHF.